The 6 T cell receptor beta chains given below trace back to one sample, sequenced in a study of cytomegalovirus exposure and HLA in healthy donors. Generated by immunoSEQ multiplex PCR, the TCRdb table keeps only in-frame clones and is missing some. The sample yields around 98,000 clones, roughly 90% seen once. Sample: PBMCs. Source of these receptors: a man between 18 and 29 years old in good health and CMV-seropositive.

This sequence joins TRBV11-2 and TRBJ2-7; D perhaps matches TRBD2 (7 bases). The CDR3 loop spans 15 amino acids. Germline-derived CDR1 and CDR2 are SGHAT and FQNNGV. V was trimmed by 1 base and J by 5 bases, leaving 15 bases between them. The CDR3 sequence is CASSLGPRGANEQYF. CDR3 nucleotides: TGTGCCAGCAGCTTAGGTCCTCGGGGGGCCAACGAGCAGTACTTC.

V gene TRBV2 combines with J gene TRBJ2-7; D is possibly TRBD1 (6 bases). Germline CDR1 is SNHLY and CDR2 is FYNNEI. V lost 3 bases, J lost 3 bases, and 12 bases lay in between. This CDR3 region has 14 residues. The CDR3 sequence is CASSDQGSFYEQYF. Written as DNA, the CDR3 is TGTGCCAGCAGTGACCAGGGGTCATTCTACGAGCAGTACTTC. Supplemented by reference TRBV2 and TRBJ2-7, the full variable domain reads EPEVTQTPSHQVTQMGQEVILRCVPISNHLYFYWYRQILGQKVEFLVSFYNNEISEKSEIFDDQFSVERPDGSNFTLKIRSTKLEDSAMYFCASSDQGSFYEQYFGPGTRLTVT.

About this clone itself: This specimen includes other DNA sequences encoding the same CDR3. V is TRBV9 and J is TRBJ2-1; 10 positions agree with TRBD2. Trimming took 2 bases from V and 4 from J; bases not matched to a gene: 3. CDR3 length: 15 residues. In germline, CDR1 is SGDLS, CDR2 YYNGEE. The CDR3 is CASSVRLAGYNEQFF. CDR3 in DNA: TGTGCCAGCAGCGTCAGACTAGCGGGTTACAATGAGCAGTTCTTC.

The chain has TRBV19 and TRBJ2-1, with TRBD1 as a possible D gene (5 bases). CDR1 and CDR2 (germline): LNHDA, SQIVND (reference sequence). V lost 5 bases and J lost 4, with 6 bases in between. This CDR3 region has 12 residues. CDR3 bases: TGTGCCAGTAGTGGGGCGTACAATGAGCAGTTCTTC. It specifies CASSGAYNEQFF.

The rearrangement joins TRBV7-3 to TRBJ2-5; TRBD1 is a possible D gene (5 bases). V was clipped by 1 base and J by 2 bases, with 11 bases between them. CDR1 is SGHTA and CDR2 is FQGTGA in the germline V gene. CDR3 size: 15 residues. DNA of the CDR3: TGTGCCAGCAGCTTAATTGGGGCAGAACAAGAGACCCAGTACTTC. It is translated as CASSLIGAEQETQYF.

The chain uses TRBV7-2 and TRBJ2-5; D unclear. Between the trimmed V and J ends, which lost 1 base and 4 bases, there was a span of 10 bases. The CDR3 is 14 amino acids. CDR1 and CDR2 (germline): SGHTA, FQGNSA. The CDR3 reads CASSLVGSPETQYF. CDR3 nucleotides: TGTGCCAGCAGCTTAGTTGGTAGTCCAGAGACCCAGTACTTC.